Presented here are 16 T cell receptor beta chains from one specimen sequenced in a study of cytomegalovirus exposure and HLA in healthy donors. The PCR had 60 Vbeta and 13 Jbeta primers. Produced via immunoSEQ multiplex PCR; TCRdb's table is partial and in-frame only. Counted here are about 180,000 clones, 65% to 90% occurring once; the ten biggest clones make up more than 0.95%. Sequences were obtained from PBMCs. The receptors were sampled from a girl aged 2 to 9 in good health and CMV-seropositive.

The rearrangement joins TRBV6-1 to TRBJ1-4; a weak D match, TRBD1 (6 bases). Between the trimmed V and J ends, which lost 7 bases and 3 bases, there was a span of 15 bases. Germline values: CDR1 MNHNS, CDR2 SASEGT. This CDR3 spans 15 amino acids. Here the CDR3 DNA reads TGTGCCAGCAATACCCTGGGGGCAGCTAATGAAAAACTGTTTTTT. Protein sequence: CASNTLGAANEKLFF.

This sequence joins TRBV5-1 and TRBJ2-2; no reliable D call. This CDR3 is built from 14 residues. Germline V lookup: CDR1 SGHRS, CDR2 YFSETQ. V was trimmed by 0 bases and J by 4 bases, leaving 7 bases between them. CDR3 loop: CASSLGPITGELFF. In DNA, the CDR3 is TGCGCCAGCAGCTTGGGTCCCATCACCGGGGAGCTGTTTTTT.

V gene TRBV18 combines with J gene TRBJ2-7, with 10 bases fitting TRBD1. The CDR3 loop spans 14 amino acids. Unmatched junction bases numbered 5, after V lost 5 bases and J lost 4 bases. CDR1 and CDR2 (germline): KGHSH, LQKENI. Written as DNA, the CDR3 is TGTGCCAGCTCAACGACAGGGGGCGGGTACGAGCAGTACTTC. Encoded protein: CASSTTGGGYEQYF.

The V gene is TRBV6-1, the J gene TRBJ2-1, with TRBD2 matching over 7 bases. V was clipped by 2 bases and J by 2 bases; unmatched bases: 9. CDR1 is MNHNS and CDR2 is SASEGT in the germline V gene. The CDR3 has 17 residues. The CDR3 nucleotides are TGTGCCAGCAGTGAACGGGCTAGCGGATTAGCCTACAATGAGCAGTTCTTC. Translating gives CASSERASGLAYNEQFF.

With respect to this clone: Other nucleotide sequences from this sample produce the same CDR3. The gene calls are TRBV18 and TRBJ2-7; possibly TRBD2 for D (6 bases). CDR1 is KGHSH, CDR2 LQKENI, per germline. Trimming removed 3 bases from V and 7 bases from J, with 19 bases in between. The CDR3 spans 15 residues. The CDR3 DNA reads TGTGCCAGCTCACCGCCTCTGGGGGACGGGGGAGAGCAGTACTTC. Amino acids: CASSPPLGDGGEQYF. The variable domain in full, completed from reference TRBV18 and TRBJ2-7, reads NAGVMQNPRHLVRRRGQEARLRCSPMKGHSHVYWYRQLPEEGLKFMVYLQKENIIDESGMPKERFSAEFPKEGPSILRIQQVVRGDSAAYFCASSPPLGDGGEQYFGPGTRLTVT.

The chain has TRBV27 and TRBJ2-7; 7 bases are shared with TRBD1. After removal of 2 bases from V and 7 bases from J, the junction contained 8 bases not matched to a gene. Germline assignment: CDR1 MNHEY and CDR2 SMNVEV (reference sequence). There are 14 residues in the CDR3. This CDR3 is CASSLDTGVGEQYF. CDR3 DNA sequence: TGTGCCAGCAGTTTAGATACAGGGGTAGGGGAGCAGTACTTC.

This chain joins TRBV2 and TRBJ2-3, with TRBD2 matching 7 bases. This CDR3 is 15 amino acids long. V shed 6 bases and J 5 bases; nucleotides not matched to a gene: 11. CDR1 and CDR2 (germline): SNHLY, FYNNEI. The CDR3 DNA follows: TGTGCCAGCAGCGCCCCAGCGGGATTTGAAGATACGCAGTATTTT. It translates to CASSAPAGFEDTQYF.

This chain connects TRBV7-2 to TRBJ2-3, with unresolved D. Trimming cost V 5 bases and J 2 bases, with 11 bases left between them. CDR1 is SGHTA and CDR2 is FQGNSA in the germline V gene. CDR3 size: 14 residues. Here the CDR3 reads CASSHTSPTDTQYF. DNA of the CDR3: TGTGCCAGCAGCCATACTTCTCCCACAGATACGCAGTATTTT. The whole variable domain, remainder taken from reference TRBV7-2 and TRBJ2-3, is GAGVSQSPSNKVTEKGKDVELRCDPISGHTALYWYRQSLGQGLEFLIYFQGNSAPDKSGLPSDRFSAERTGGSVSTLTIQRTQQEDSAVYLCASSHTSPTDTQYFGPGTRLTVL.

The chain couples TRBV15 to TRBJ1-1; D is perhaps TRBD1 (5 bases). Per the germline V gene, CDR1 is LNHNV and CDR2 is YYDKDF (reference sequence). V shed 1 base and J shed 1 base, with 7 bases lying between them. The CDR3 loop spans 14 amino acids. Here the CDR3 DNA reads TGTGCCACCAGCAGAGGACAGCCGAACACTGAAGCTTTCTTT. The encoded protein is CATSRGQPNTEAFF.

The chain is built from TRBV4-1 and TRBJ1-6, with D perhaps matching TRBD1 (6 bases). V was clipped by 2 bases and J by 10 bases, with 15 bases between them. Germline values: CDR1 MGHRA, CDR2 YSYEKL. The CDR3 covers 15 residues. The CDR3 here is CASSQRQQGSSPLHF. CDR3 coding DNA: TGCGCCAGCAGCCAAAGACAACAGGGCTCCTCACCCCTCCACTTT.

V and J are TRBV4-2 and TRBJ1-1; the D gene is possibly TRBD1 (5 bases). The CDR3 contains 13 residues. Germline lookup yields CDR1 LGHNA and CDR2 YNFKEQ. V was shortened by 0 bases and J by 5 bases, with 7 bases between the two germline ends. The CDR3 spells CASSQEQVTEAFF. CDR3 in DNA: TGTGCCAGCAGCCAAGAACAGGTGACTGAAGCTTTCTTT.

J is TRBJ2-7 and V is TRBV7-2; D is possibly TRBD1 (5 bases). This CDR3 comprises 18 residues. From germline, CDR1 is SGHTA and CDR2 FQGNSA. Trimming cost V 4 bases and J 5 bases, with 27 bases left between them. The CDR3 DNA is TGTGCCAGCAGCTCGCGTGGGGCTAGTGCCAAGTCCCACAACGAGCAGTACTTC. The encoded protein is CASSSRGASAKSHNEQYF.

The chain is built from TRBV6-1 and TRBJ1-2; D perhaps matches TRBD1 (6 bases). There are 13 residues in the CDR3. Per germline, CDR1 MNHNS and CDR2 SASEGT. The ends were cut back, 7 bases at V and 7 bases at J, with 16 bases in the middle. This CDR3 is CASKPQGVGGYTF. The CDR3 DNA reads as TGTGCCAGCAAACCACAGGGTGTTGGTGGCTACACCTTC.

The V and J genes are TRBV5-4 and TRBJ2-3, with 7 bases lining up with TRBD2. The CDR3 is 17 residues long. CDR1 and CDR2 (germline): SGHNT, YYREEE (reference sequence). Trimming cost V 3 bases and J 6 bases; bases outside gene matches: 16. In nucleotides, the CDR3 is TGTGCCAGCAGCTCGTTGGTTCGCGGGGGTGGTGGGGATACGCAGTATTTT. It codes for CASSSLVRGGGGDTQYF.

This clone has only one observation. This chain joins TRBV2 and TRBJ2-6, with a weak D call TRBD2 (5 bases). CDR3 length equals 16 residues. Germline V gene lookup returns CDR1 SNHLY and CDR2 FYNNEI. Deletions cut 10 bases from V and 3 bases from J, with 19 bases between. The CDR3 loop reads CAIFPSGFHGANVLTF. The CDR3 bases are TGTGCCATCTTCCCATCGGGGTTTCATGGGGCCAACGTCCTGACTTTC.

This chain links TRBV19 with TRBJ1-2; D might be TRBD1 (5 bases). Germline V CDR1 and CDR2: LNHDA, SQIVND (reference sequence). V dropped 1 base and J dropped 1 base, with 7 bases sitting between them. The CDR3 totals 14 residues. The DNA for the CDR3 is TGTGCCAGTAGTATAGGGGGCAGTAACTATGGCTACACCTTC. Protein sequence: CASSIGGSNYGYTF.